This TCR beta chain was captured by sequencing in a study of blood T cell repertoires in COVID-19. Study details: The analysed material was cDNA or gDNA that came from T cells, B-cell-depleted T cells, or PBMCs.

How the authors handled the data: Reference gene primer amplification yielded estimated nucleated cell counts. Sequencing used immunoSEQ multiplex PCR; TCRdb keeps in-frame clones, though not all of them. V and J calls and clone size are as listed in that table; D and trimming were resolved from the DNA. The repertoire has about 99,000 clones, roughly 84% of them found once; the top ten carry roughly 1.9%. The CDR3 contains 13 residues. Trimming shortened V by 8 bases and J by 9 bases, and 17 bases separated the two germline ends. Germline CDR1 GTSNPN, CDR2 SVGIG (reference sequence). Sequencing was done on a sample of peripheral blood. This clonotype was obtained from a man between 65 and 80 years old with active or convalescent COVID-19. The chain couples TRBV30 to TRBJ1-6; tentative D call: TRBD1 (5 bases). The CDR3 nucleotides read TGTGCCGTGAGCGCGGGGGGGGGTTCACCCCTCCACTTT. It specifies CAVSAGGGSPLHF.